Listed below are T cell receptor beta chains from one sample, sequenced in a study of monozygotic twins with inflammatory bowel disease. Following a re-call of the 5' RACE reads, TCRdb has one entry per CDR3 protein and lacks DNA. This table holds some 400,000 distinct CDR3 sequences. Sequences were obtained from blood. The receptor source for this set is a human donor with ulcerative colitis or Crohn's disease, or a healthy co-twin of an affected twin (not recorded which). The CDR3 runs from the conserved cysteine through the conserved F or W. Each record gives: J gene, V gene, CDR3 protein.

>TRBJ2-2|TRBV5-1
CASSWTPSGGATGELFF
>TRBJ2-3|TRBV7-9
CASSTYGGHTQYF
>TRBJ1-1|TRBV18
CASSPRERAEAFF
>TRBJ1-1|TRBV6-1
CASRSGTSWNTEAFF
>TRBJ2-5|TRBV20-1
CSPGTGGKETQYF
>TRBJ2-3|TRBV9
CASSPGTLASTDTQYF
>TRBJ1-1|TRBV5-1
CASSLSFGGTEAFF
>TRBJ1-1|TRBV7-3
CASSEQAGTEAFF
>TRBJ1-2|TRBV5-1
CASSLEVGFTGDGYTF
>TRBJ1-1|TRBV5-1
CASRPEGGTEAFF
>TRBJ2-5|TRBV12-3/TRBV12-4
CASSPQLAGVGETQYF
>TRBJ2-2|TRBV20-1
CSATNRVKSTGELFF
>TRBJ1-1|TRBV30
CAWTLGGGVTEAFF
>TRBJ1-2|TRBV4-1
CASSQVKRGFGYTF
>TRBJ2-2|TRBV19
CATQGDRNTGELFF
>TRBJ1-1|TRBV3-1
CASSQIGRVWTQGGEAFF
>TRBJ1-6|TRBV2
CASNRDGVGSPLHF
>TRBJ1-1|TRBV5-1
CASSFGQGDEAFF
>TRBJ2-2|TRBV7-9
CASSFPLERIGELFF
>TRBJ2-1|TRBV6-1
CASRRTGIHYNEQFF
>TRBJ2-6|TRBV20-1
CSAPGTGRSSGANVLTF
>TRBJ1-1|TRBV29-1
CSVDIKGDGGGTEAFF
>TRBJ2-3|TRBV5-1
CASSRQGGLADTQYF
>TRBJ2-5|TRBV3-1
CASSHEGDRGEETQYF
>TRBJ2-1|TRBV20-1
CSAGTPQAYNEQFF
>TRBJ1-1|TRBV20-1
CSATSRASAEAFF
>TRBJ1-1|TRBV6-5
CASSYPGTYEAFF
>TRBJ2-7|TRBV30
CAWELGGLTYEQYF
>TRBJ2-5|TRBV11-2
CASSEIEGLWETQYF
>TRBJ2-1|TRBV2
CASRPDRVNEQFF
>TRBJ2-5|TRBV27
CASSPQATSVYGETQYF
>TRBJ1-5|TRBV4-2
CASSPNYQRGGQPQHF
>TRBJ2-5|TRBV28
CASSLRNNQETQYF
>TRBJ2-2|TRBV20-1
CSAQRVDRDTGELFF